A single sample is the source of the 15 T cell receptor beta chains below, sequenced in a study of T cells in women clearing cervical HPV infection. Here immunoSEQ multiplex PCR was the method, and the copy in TCRdb shows in-frame clones only, minus some. Recorded for this sample: about 39,000 clones. The sequenced material came from blood buffy coat. All receptors come from a woman between 18 and 70 years old with a cervical HPV16 infection that either progressed to CIN3+ or cleared (not recorded which).

For this clone: The sequenced fragment ends 3 residues before the CDR3 boundary, so the rest is inferred from the germline J gene. The chain links TRBV30 to TRBJ2-5; TRBD2 agrees at 7 bases. CDR1 is GTSNPN and CDR2 is SVGIG in the germline V gene (reference sequence). This CDR3 is 13 amino acids long. V shed 2 bases, J shed 7 bases, and the junction held 7 bases outside the gene matches. The CDR3 reads CAWSLAGPGTQYF. The DNA read from the CDR3 is TGTGCCTGGAGTTTAGCGGGCCCGGGGACC.

As regards this clone: The missing CDR3 end, 3 residues past where the read stops, is filled in from the germline J gene. The gene calls are TRBV7-3 and TRBJ2-4; a weak D match, TRBD2 (7 bases). Germline V gives CDR1 SGHTA, CDR2 FQGTGA. The CDR3 extends over 15 amino acids. CDR3 DNA (partial): TGTGCCAGCAGTCGCCGAGGGGGGGCGAGGAGTGGT. It is translated as CASSRRGGARSG. The CDR3, in full, reads CASSRRGGARSGQYF. The complete variable domain, with remaining parts taken from reference TRBV7-3 and TRBJ2-4, reads GAGVSQTPSNKVTEKGKYVELRCDPISGHTALYWYRQSLGQGPEFLIYFQGTGAADDSGLPNDRFFAVRPEGSVSTLKIQRTERGDSAVYLCASSRRGGARSGQYFGAGTRLSVL.

This CDR3 reads CATSEPDRGVNTGELFF. CDR3 bases read: TGTGCCACCAGTGAACCGGACAGGGGGGTGAACACCGGGGAG. This sequence joins TRBV24-1 and TRBJ2-2, with TRBD1 matching 10 bases. The read falls 3 residues short of the CDR3 end, and the missing part is taken from the germline J gene. CDR1 KGHDR and CDR2 SFDVKD come from the germline V gene. The CDR3 runs 17 residues. V was pared by 4 bases and J by 1 base, with 5 bases of the junction left unmatched.

As concerns this clone: The CDR3 goes on 3 residues after the read ends, and that part is filled in from the germline J gene. The rearrangement links TRBV14 to TRBJ1-2; tentative D call: TRBD1 (6 bases). Looked up from germline, CDR1 is SGHDN and CDR2 is FVKESK. The CDR3 covers 14 residues. Trimming removed 6 bases at V and 4 bases at J, with 15 bases between. The chain's CDR3 is CASSPGQTAYGYTF. The CDR3 DNA, read in part, is TGTGCCAGCAGTCCCGGACAGACCGCCTATGGC.

Notes on this clone: The read finishes 3 residues shy of the CDR3 end, and the germline J gene is used to complete it. The genes are TRBV14 and TRBJ1-2; D perhaps matches TRBD1 (6 bases). The V and J ends lost 0 bases and 7 bases respectively, with 6 bases between them. This CDR3 contains 12 residues. Germline V gene sequence: CDR1 SGHDN, CDR2 FVKESK. The CDR3 sequence: CASSQEQGGYTF. CDR3 DNA (partial): TGTGCCAGCAGCCAAGAACAGGGTGGC. Full variable domain (rest looked up from reference TRBV14 and TRBJ1-2): EAGVTQFPSHSVIEKGQTVTLRCDPISGHDNLYWYRRVMGKEIKFLLHFVKESKQDESGMPNNRFLAERTGGTYSTLKVQPAELEDSGVYFCASSQEQGGYTFGSGTRLTVV.

Comments on this clone: The read ends 3 residues early relative to the CDR3; the germline J gene fills the gap. The rearrangement joins TRBV20-1 to TRBJ2-1; 8 nucleotides match TRBD2. CDR3 length equals 14 residues. V trimming: 3 bases; J trimming: 3 bases; junction bases outside the gene matches: 4. Germline-derived CDR1 and CDR2 are DFQATT and SNEGSKA (reference sequence). The sequenced CDR3 bases are TGCAGTGCTAGGTGGACTAGCAGCTACAATGAG. Protein sequence: CSARWTSSYNE. The CDR3 as a whole reads CSARWTSSYNEQFF.

In regard to this clone: The CDR3 goes on 3 residues after the read ends, and that part is filled in from the germline J gene. The rearrangement uses TRBV18 and TRBJ1-2; maybe TRBD1 (5 bases). The CDR3 is made up of 13 amino acids. V lost 2 bases, J lost 7 bases, and 11 bases lay in between. Germline V gene sequence: CDR1 KGHSH, CDR2 LQKENI. The CDR3 sequence is CASSPGGLGGYTF. The sequenced CDR3 bases are TGTGCCAGCTCACCAGGGGGACTCGGTGGC.

Comments on this clone: The observed sequence ends 3 residues before the CDR3 terminus, with the missing tail filled in from the germline J gene. The rearrangement joins TRBV19 to TRBJ1-6, with 9 bases that match TRBD1. Trimming took 5 bases from V and 11 from J; bases not matched to a gene: 7. Germline CDR1 is LNHDA and CDR2 is SQIVND (reference sequence). There are 14 residues in the CDR3. The covered CDR3 bases are TGTGCCAGTAGTCCGGGACAGGGTCTTACACCC. This translates into CASSPGQGLTP. The entire CDR3 sequence reads CASSPGQGLTPLHF.

With respect to this clone: Sequencing ends 3 residues short of the CDR3 end; the germline J gene provides the rest. The rearrangement uses TRBV10-3 and TRBJ2-1; 11 nucleotides line up with TRBD1. Germline CDR1 and CDR2: ENHRY and SYGVKD. Trimming cost V 6 bases and J 7 bases; bases outside gene matches: 5. CDR3 length equals 14 residues. The sequenced CDR3 bases are TGTGCCATCAGCGGACAGGGGGCGCCTAATGAG. It yields the protein CAISGQGAPNE. The whole CDR3 reads CAISGQGAPNEQFF.

As to this clone: Read data end 3 residues before the CDR3 end; the end is taken from the germline J gene. The J gene is TRBJ1-5, the V gene TRBV6-2 or TRBV6-3, with 8 bases fitting TRBD1. With V trimmed by 6 bases and J by 7 bases, 5 bases remained unmatched. The CDR3 length is 13 residues. CDR1 and CDR2 from the germline V gene are MNHEY and SVGEGT. The part of the CDR3 DNA that was read is TGTGCCAGCAGGGACAGGGAGGGCCAGCCC. Translating it yields CASRDREGQP. The entire CDR3 sequence reads CASRDREGQPQHF.

Concerning this clone: Read sequence stops 3 residues before the CDR3 end, and the germline J gene provides the missing end. The chain recombines TRBV18 with TRBJ1-2, with D tentatively TRBD1 (5 bases). Germline V lookup: CDR1 KGHSH, CDR2 LQKENI. This CDR3 is 15 amino acids long. The CDR3 sequence is CASSRDFKGQDDYTF. CDR3 DNA, as far as it was read: TGTGCCAGCTCCCGGGACTTCAAGGGTCAAGATGAC.

Comment on this clone: Read coverage stops 3 residues before the CDR3 terminus; the germline J gene supplies the remainder. The rearrangement joins TRBV11-2 to TRBJ2-7; D ambiguous. The V gene's germline CDR1 is SGHAT and CDR2 FQNNGV. V was trimmed by 2 bases and J by 2 bases, leaving 7 bases between them. The CDR3 has 13 residues. CDR3 residues: CASSLTPTYEQYF. CDR3 bases read: TGTGCCAGCAGCTTAACACCAACCTACGAG.

On this clone itself: Read coverage stops 3 residues before the CDR3 terminus; the germline J gene supplies the remainder. This chain connects TRBV5-6 to TRBJ2-1; D is possibly TRBD2 (7 bases). V gave up 3 bases and J gave up 6 bases, with 16 bases separating them. CDR1 SGHDT and CDR2 YYEEEE come from the germline V gene. The CDR3 runs 15 residues. Partial CDR3 DNA: TGTGCCAGCAGCTGGGGTGTGGGGGGGGCCAATGAG. Its translation: CASSWGVGGANE. The complete CDR3 reads CASSWGVGGANEQFF.

As to this clone: The read comes to an end 3 residues before the CDR3 does, leaving the germline J gene to fill in the end. The chain links TRBV6-2 or TRBV6-3 to TRBJ2-3; D is perhaps TRBD2 (5 bases). The CDR3 consists of 14 residues. CDR1 and CDR2 from the germline V gene are MNHEY and SVGEGT. Partial CDR3 DNA: TGTGCCAGCAGTGACATTTCTAGCAATCAGCCG. Protein product: CASSDISSNQP. The complete CDR3 sequence is CASSDISSNQPQYF.

Turning to this clone: The read halts 3 residues ahead of the CDR3 end, with the missing end drawn from the germline J gene. The genes are TRBV12-3 or TRBV12-4 and TRBJ2-7; TRBD2 matches 13 bases. Trimming took 8 bases from V and 4 from J; bases not matched to a gene: 8. This CDR3 has 15 amino acids. The CDR3 is CASRTSGSRGYEQYF. The sequenced part of the CDR3 DNA is TGTGCCAGCCGGACTAGCGGGAGTAGGGGATACGAG.